The 23 T cell receptor beta chains reported below all come from one sample, sequenced in a study of CD8 T cells in ankylosing spondylitis. TCRdb reprocessed the 5' RACE reads with MiXCR, giving one entry per CDR3 protein. The data hold 250,000 to 400,000 distinct CDR3 sequences, with roughly 10% observed a single time. Sequences were obtained from blood, either unsorted or a sorted T cell fraction (not recorded which). These receptors all come from a female donor with ankylosing spondylitis or in good health (not recorded which).

This sequence joins TRBV4-1 and TRBJ1-6, with no clear D. The length of the CDR3 is 15 residues. Trimming left V 3 bases short and J 7 bases short, with 13 bases between. Germline V CDR1 and CDR2: MGHRA, YSYEKL. The CDR3 DNA is TGCGCCAGCAGCCAGGGGAGGTCGGGGAATTCACCCCTCCACTTT. This translates into CASSQGRSGNSPLHF.

This clonotype was detected many times. The chain carries TRBV5-1 and TRBJ1-1, with D hard to call. This CDR3 comprises 14 residues. V lost 2 bases and J lost 0, with 8 bases in between. Germline V gene data show CDR1 as SGHRS and CDR2 as YFSETQ. The chain's CDR3 is CASSFGHLNTEAFF. The CDR3 nucleotides are TGCGCCAGCAGCTTTGGCCATTTGAACACTGAAGCTTTCTTT.

The rearrangement joins TRBV7-9 to TRBJ2-1; TRBD2 agrees at 10 bases. Trimming cost V 10 bases and J 5 bases; bases outside gene matches: 17. Germline CDR1 and CDR2: SEHNR and FQNEAQ (reference sequence). The CDR3 extends over 17 amino acids. CDR3 DNA: TGTGCCATTAACCCGGCTAGCGGGAGTCTTACCCACAATGAGCAGTTCTTC. Its translation: CAINPASGSLTHNEQFF.

This clonotype was seen repeatedly, ten times or more. The genes are TRBV20-1 and TRBJ1-6; 9 bases map to TRBD1. Germline CDR1 is DFQATT and CDR2 is SNEGSKA (reference sequence). The CDR3 has 15 residues. V gave up 4 bases and J gave up 5 bases; unmatched junction bases: 6. The CDR3: CSATTGGAHNSPLHF. CDR3 sequence (DNA): TGCAGTGCTACTACAGGGGGCGCCCATAATTCACCCCTCCACTTT.

The sample holds many counts of this clonotype. The gene calls are TRBV12-3 or TRBV12-4 and TRBJ2-2; D not certain. Between the trimmed V and J ends, which lost 3 bases and 6 bases, there was a span of 8 bases. This CDR3 comprises 13 residues. The CDR3 loop is CASSFWVAGELFF. Here the CDR3 DNA reads TGTGCCAGCAGTTTTTGGGTAGCCGGGGAGCTGTTTTTT.

This clonotype was counted at least ten times. The chain joins TRBV5-1 to TRBJ2-7; 11 bases are shared with TRBD1. The CDR3 extends over 13 amino acids. Trimming at V came to 6 bases and at J to 8 bases, leaving 7 bases not matched to a gene. Germline V gives CDR1 SGHRS, CDR2 YFSETQ. CDR3 DNA sequence: TGCGCCAGCACCCCAGGACAGGGGGCGAAGCAGTACTTC. Translated: CASTPGQGAKQYF.

This clonotype was picked up many times. V is TRBV20-1 and J is TRBJ1-1; no reliable D call. V was clipped by 5 bases and J by 5 bases, with 15 bases between them. CDR1 is DFQATT, CDR2 SNEGSKA, per germline (reference sequence). The CDR3 extends over 13 amino acids. This chain's CDR3 is CSAPPGPATEAFF. CDR3 DNA: TGCAGTGCTCCCCCAGGACCGGCGACTGAAGCTTTCTTT.

This clonotype was seen ten or more times. This chain joins TRBV12-3 or TRBV12-4 and TRBJ2-1; 11 nucleotides align to TRBD1. CDR3 length: 18 amino acids. Losses at the gene ends were 10 bases for V and 1 base for J; bases not matched to a gene: 15. The DNA for the CDR3 is TGTGCCACTCTTCCCGGGACAGGGGGTACGAATTCCTACAATGAGCAGTTCTTC. This encodes CATLPGTGGTNSYNEQFF.

Points on this clonotype: A much larger clone sits a single nucleotide away, making a read error possible. The rearrangement joins TRBV3-1 to TRBJ2-3; TRBD2 aligns across 8 bases. V lost 8 bases and J lost 7; bases outside the gene matches: 23. Germline V gene data show CDR1 as LGHDT and CDR2 as YNNKEL (reference sequence). The CDR3 consists of 18 residues. The CDR3 sequence: CASCFSLAGVSGPNTQYF. The CDR3 region has the DNA TGTGCCAGCTGTTTCTCTCTAGCGGGCGTTTCAGGACCCAATACGCAGTATTTT.

This clonotype has a count of ten or more. V gene TRBV5-1 combines with J gene TRBJ2-3, with 12 positions matching TRBD2. This CDR3 spans 16 amino acids. The ends lost 0 bases at V and 1 base at J; junction bases unmatched: 0. Per germline, CDR1 SGHRS and CDR2 YFSETQ. Here the CDR3 reads CASSLGLAGGTDTQYF. The CDR3 nucleotides read TGCGCCAGCAGCTTGGGACTAGCGGGGGGCACAGATACGCAGTATTTT. Full variable domain (rest looked up from reference TRBV5-1 and TRBJ2-3): KAGVTQTPRYLIKTRGQQVTLSCSPISGHRSVSWYQQTPGQGLQFLFEYFSETQRNKGNFPGRFSGRQFSNSRSEMNVSTLELGDSALYLCASSLGLAGGTDTQYFGPGTRLTVL.

J is TRBJ2-4 and V is TRBV27; D is uncertain. In germline, CDR1 is MNHEY, CDR2 SMNVEV (reference sequence). The CDR3 has 16 residues. The V gene lost 3 bases and the J gene lost 2 bases, with 14 bases spanning the gap. The CDR3 nucleotides are TGTGCCAGCAGTTTCCCCGGATGGCCCCCCAAAAACATTCAGTACTTC. It codes for CASSFPGWPPKNIQYF.

This clonotype showed up many times. The chain is built from TRBV5-1 and TRBJ2-2; the D gene is possibly TRBD1 (5 bases). CDR3 length equals 16 residues. Trimming took off 1 base at V and 2 bases at J, with 12 bases between the two ends. Germline V CDR1 and CDR2: SGHRS, YFSETQ. CDR3 nucleotide sequence: TGCGCCAGCAGCTTGACAGGATTTAGCAACACCGGGGAGCTGTTTTTT. Residues: CASSLTGFSNTGELFF.

There are a few counts of this clonotype. This chain joins TRBV5-1 and TRBJ2-1, with D tentatively TRBD1 (6 bases). Looked up from germline, CDR1 is SGHRS and CDR2 is YFSETQ. V dropped 4 bases and J dropped 7 bases, with 27 bases sitting between them. The CDR3 sequence is 18 residues long. The CDR3 here is CASSRGVFSTGTSNEQFF. CDR3 coding DNA: TGCGCCAGCAGCCGAGGGGTATTCTCAACCGGGACAAGTAATGAGCAGTTCTTC.

This clonotype has at least ten counts. This rearrangement joins TRBV29-1 to TRBJ2-7; D unclear. The CDR3 is made up of 11 amino acids. Germline loops: CDR1 SQVTM, CDR2 ANQGSEA. V lost 4 bases, J lost 0 bases, and 4 bases lay in between. In nucleotides, the CDR3 is TGCAGCGTTGTTCTCTCCTACGAGCAGTACTTC. This sequence encodes CSVVLSYEQYF.

This clonotype was detected many times. The rearrangement links TRBV28 to TRBJ2-2; D may be TRBD1 (6 bases). This CDR3 comprises 17 residues. CDR1 and CDR2 (germline): MDHEN, SYDVKM. Trimming shortened V by 5 bases and J by 5 bases, and 21 bases separated the two germline ends. The CDR3 loop is CASSLLAGYRETGELFF. The CDR3 region has the DNA TGTGCCAGCAGTCTCTTGGCAGGTTACAGGGAAACCGGGGAGCTGTTTTTT.

Ten or more counts support this clonotype. The chain links TRBV9 to TRBJ2-1, with TRBD2 matching 10 bases. The CDR3 spans 15 residues. Trimming removed 2 bases from V and 3 bases from J; junction bases left unmatched: 2. CDR1 SGDLS and CDR2 YYNGEE come from the germline V gene. This CDR3 is CASSVSGGDYNEQFF. The CDR3 nucleotides are TGTGCCAGCAGCGTGAGCGGGGGGGACTACAATGAGCAGTTCTTC.

In its sample, this clonotype was seen a few times. V gene TRBV20-1 combines with J gene TRBJ1-3, with a tentative D call TRBD1 (6 bases). The V end lost 2 bases, the J end lost 4 bases, and 12 bases lay between the germline ends. Germline V gene data show CDR1 as DFQATT and CDR2 as SNEGSKA (reference sequence). The CDR3 loop spans 14 amino acids. The CDR3: CSARYGGAGNTIYF. For the CDR3, the DNA is TGCAGTGCTAGATACGGGGGCGCGGGAAACACCATATATTTT.

About this clonotype itself: Just one base apart from a much larger clone, this may be a read error. This chain links TRBV12-3 or TRBV12-4 with TRBJ2-7; D unclear. Trimming pared 2 bases from V and 3 bases from J, leaving 8 bases between. The CDR3 spans 13 residues. The CDR3 protein is CASSLRPDYEQYF. The CDR3 DNA reads as TGTGCCAGCAGTTTAAGACCCGACTACGAGCAGTACTTC.

This clonotype was observed many times. The rearrangement uses TRBV20-1 and TRBJ1-2, with unresolved D. The CDR3 is 13 amino acids. Germline V gene data show CDR1 as DFQATT and CDR2 as SNEGSKA (reference sequence). V lost 6 bases, J lost 4 bases, and 15 bases lay in between. In nucleotides, the CDR3 is TGCAGTGCGAGACACCCAGTATCCTATGGCTACACCTTC. It is translated as CSARHPVSYGYTF.

This clonotype has more than one count but fewer than ten. The DNA of the CDR3 is TGTGCCAGCAGTTCATCAACAAACGAGCCCCAGCATTTT. Protein sequence: CASSSSTNEPQHF. The V gene is TRBV27, the J gene TRBJ1-5, with D unclear. The V end was cut by 4 bases, the J end by 8 bases, with 12 bases between. Germline-derived CDR1 and CDR2 are MNHEY and SMNVEV (reference sequence). The CDR3 runs to 13 residues.

V usage is TRBV3-1 and J usage is TRBJ1-1, with D hard to call. CDR3 length: 13 residues. Deletions cut 4 bases from V and 5 bases from J, with 11 bases between. In germline, CDR1 is LGHDT, CDR2 YNNKEL (reference sequence). The CDR3: CASSPDGKTEAFF. For the CDR3, the DNA is TGTGCCAGCAGCCCGGACGGGAAAACTGAAGCTTTCTTT.

This clonotype was detected only a few times. The rearrangement joins TRBV5-1 to TRBJ2-7; tentative D call: TRBD1 (6 bases). Germline CDR1 is SGHRS and CDR2 is YFSETQ. The CDR3 runs 15 residues. V was shortened by 4 bases and J by 3 bases, with 17 bases between the two germline ends. This CDR3 is CASSPLTTGNYEQYF. In DNA, the CDR3 is TGCGCCAGCAGCCCGCTCACAACAGGGAACTACGAGCAGTACTTC.

The chain couples TRBV5-1 to TRBJ2-1; unclear D gene. Germline V CDR1 and CDR2: SGHRS, YFSETQ. There are 15 residues in the CDR3. The V end lost 7 bases, the J end lost 5 bases, and 19 bases lay between the germline ends. CDR3 sequence: CASAPGPPGNNEQFF. CDR3 nucleotides: TGCGCCAGCGCACCGGGCCCCCCTGGGAACAATGAGCAGTTCTTC.